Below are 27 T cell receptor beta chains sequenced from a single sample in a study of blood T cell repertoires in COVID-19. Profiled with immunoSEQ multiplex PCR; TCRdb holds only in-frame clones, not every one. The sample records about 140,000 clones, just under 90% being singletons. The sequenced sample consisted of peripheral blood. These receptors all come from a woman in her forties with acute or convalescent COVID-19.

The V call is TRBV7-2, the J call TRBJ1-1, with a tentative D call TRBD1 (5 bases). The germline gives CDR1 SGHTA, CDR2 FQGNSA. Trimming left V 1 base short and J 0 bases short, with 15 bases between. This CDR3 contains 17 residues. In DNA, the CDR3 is TGTGCCAGCAGCTTAGGGGGGGTCCGGGGAGTGAACACTGAAGCTTTCTTT. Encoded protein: CASSLGGVRGVNTEAFF.

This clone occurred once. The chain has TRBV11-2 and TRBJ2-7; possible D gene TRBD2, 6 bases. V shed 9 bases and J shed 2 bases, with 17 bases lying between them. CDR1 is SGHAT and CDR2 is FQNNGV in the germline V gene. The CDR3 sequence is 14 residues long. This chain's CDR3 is CASGGLRGTYEQYF. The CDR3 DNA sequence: TGTGCCAGTGGGGGACTCCGGGGAACCTACGAGCAGTACTTC.

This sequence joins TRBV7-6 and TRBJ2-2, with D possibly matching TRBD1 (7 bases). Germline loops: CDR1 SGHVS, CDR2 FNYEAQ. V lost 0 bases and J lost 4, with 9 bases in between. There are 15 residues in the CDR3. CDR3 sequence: CASSLAQGGTGELFF. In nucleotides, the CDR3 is TGTGCCAGCAGCTTAGCTCAGGGGGGCACCGGGGAGCTGTTTTTT.

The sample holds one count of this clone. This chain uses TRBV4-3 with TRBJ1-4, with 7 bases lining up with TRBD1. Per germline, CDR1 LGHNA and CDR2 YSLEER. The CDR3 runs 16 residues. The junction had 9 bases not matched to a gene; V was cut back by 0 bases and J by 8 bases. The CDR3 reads CASSQEEGQGGEKLFF. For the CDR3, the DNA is TGCGCCAGCAGCCAAGAGGAAGGTCAGGGGGGCGAAAAACTGTTTTTT.

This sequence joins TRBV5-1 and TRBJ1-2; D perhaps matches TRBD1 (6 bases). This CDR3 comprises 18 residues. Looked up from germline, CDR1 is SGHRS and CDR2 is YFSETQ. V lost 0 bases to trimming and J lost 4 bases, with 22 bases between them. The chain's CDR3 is CASSLATFGAGDIYGYTF. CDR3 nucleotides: TGCGCCAGCAGCTTGGCCACATTCGGGGCAGGGGATATCTATGGCTACACCTTC.

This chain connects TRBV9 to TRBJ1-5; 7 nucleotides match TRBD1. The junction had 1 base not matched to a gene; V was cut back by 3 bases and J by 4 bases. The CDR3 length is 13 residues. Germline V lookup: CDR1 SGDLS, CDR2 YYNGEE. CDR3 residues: CASSGQGNQPQHF. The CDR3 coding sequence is TGTGCCAGCAGCGGACAGGGAAATCAGCCCCAGCATTTT.

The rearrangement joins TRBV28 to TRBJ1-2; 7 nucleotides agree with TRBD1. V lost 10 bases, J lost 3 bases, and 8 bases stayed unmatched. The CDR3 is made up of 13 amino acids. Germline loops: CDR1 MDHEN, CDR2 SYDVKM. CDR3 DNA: TGTGCCATCACTGAGACAGGGCACTATGGCTACACCTTC. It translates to CAITETGHYGYTF.

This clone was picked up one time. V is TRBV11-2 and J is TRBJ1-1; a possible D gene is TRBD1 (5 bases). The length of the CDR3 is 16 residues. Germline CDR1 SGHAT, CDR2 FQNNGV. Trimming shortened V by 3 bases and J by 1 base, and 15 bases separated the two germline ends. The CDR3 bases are TGTGCCAGCAGCTTGTGGGGGGGACTACAGAACACTGAAGCTTTCTTT. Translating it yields CASSLWGGLQNTEAFF.

In DNA form, the CDR3 reads TGTGCCAGCAGCTTCCAGGGGCTCGGACAGCCCCAGCATTTT. Amino acid sequence: CASSFQGLGQPQHF. The rearrangement links TRBV11-2 to TRBJ1-5; perhaps TRBD1 as D (6 bases). Trimming shortened V by 3 bases and J by 7 bases, and 13 bases separated the two germline ends. This CDR3 spans 14 amino acids. Germline assignment: CDR1 SGHAT and CDR2 FQNNGV.

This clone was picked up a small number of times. The CDR3 DNA is TGTGCCAGCAGAGATGGACAGGGTGGATCATTAACCCTCTACGAGCAGTACTTC. Amino acid sequence: CASRDGQGGSLTLYEQYF. The chain carries TRBV7-8 and TRBJ2-7; the match to TRBD1 covers 8 bases. In germline, CDR1 is SGHVS, CDR2 FQNEAQ. After removal of 6 bases from V and 3 bases from J, the junction contained 19 bases not matched to a gene. CDR3 length: 18 residues.

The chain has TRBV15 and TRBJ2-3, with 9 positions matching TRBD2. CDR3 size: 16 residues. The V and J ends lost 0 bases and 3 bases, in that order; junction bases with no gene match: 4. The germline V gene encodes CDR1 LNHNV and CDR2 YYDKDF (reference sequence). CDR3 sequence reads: CATSREAGGRTDTQYF. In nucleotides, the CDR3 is TGTGCCACCAGCAGAGAGGCGGGAGGGAGGACAGATACGCAGTATTTT.

The DNA of the CDR3 is TGTGCCAGCAGCTCCGGGACAGGAAGCTACACCTTC. Amino acid sequence: CASSSGTGSYTF. The gene calls are TRBV3-1 (or the pseudogene TRBV3-2) and TRBJ1-2, with 8 bases aligning to TRBD1. With 5 bases clipped from V and 9 bases from J, the junction kept 5 bases outside the gene matches. Germline V gene data show CDR1 as LGHDT and CDR2 as YNNKEL (reference sequence). This CDR3 is 12 amino acids long.

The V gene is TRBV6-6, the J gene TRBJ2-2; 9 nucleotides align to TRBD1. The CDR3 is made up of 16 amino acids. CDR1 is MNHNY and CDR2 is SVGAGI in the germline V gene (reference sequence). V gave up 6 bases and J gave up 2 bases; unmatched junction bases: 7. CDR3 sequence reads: CASRSGQGFNTGELFF. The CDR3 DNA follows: TGTGCCAGCAGGAGCGGACAGGGGTTTAACACCGGGGAGCTGTTTTTT.

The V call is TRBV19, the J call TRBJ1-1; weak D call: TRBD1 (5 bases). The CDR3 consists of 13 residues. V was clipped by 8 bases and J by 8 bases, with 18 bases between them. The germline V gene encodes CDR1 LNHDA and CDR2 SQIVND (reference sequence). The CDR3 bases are TGTGCCAGTTCCTATACCCGGGGGATCGAAGCTTTCTTT. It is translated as CASSYTRGIEAFF.

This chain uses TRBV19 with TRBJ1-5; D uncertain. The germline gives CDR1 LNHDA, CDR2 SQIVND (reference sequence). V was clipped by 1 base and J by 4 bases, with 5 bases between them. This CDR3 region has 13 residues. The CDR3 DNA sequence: TGTGCCAGTAGTATAGCTAAGAATCAGCCCCAGCATTTT. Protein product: CASSIAKNQPQHF.

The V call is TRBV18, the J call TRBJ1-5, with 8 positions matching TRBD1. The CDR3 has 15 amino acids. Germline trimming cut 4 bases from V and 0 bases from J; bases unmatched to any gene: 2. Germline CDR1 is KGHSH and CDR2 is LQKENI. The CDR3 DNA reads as TGTGCCAGCTCACGGACAGGGATTAGCAATCAGCCCCAGCATTTT. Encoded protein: CASSRTGISNQPQHF.

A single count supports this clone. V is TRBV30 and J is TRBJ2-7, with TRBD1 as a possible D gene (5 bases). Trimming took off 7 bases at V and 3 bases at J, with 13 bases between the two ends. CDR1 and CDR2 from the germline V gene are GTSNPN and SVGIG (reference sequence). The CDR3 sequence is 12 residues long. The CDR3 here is CASSPDSYEQYF. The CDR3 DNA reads TGTGCCTCATCGCCCGACAGCTACGAGCAGTACTTC.

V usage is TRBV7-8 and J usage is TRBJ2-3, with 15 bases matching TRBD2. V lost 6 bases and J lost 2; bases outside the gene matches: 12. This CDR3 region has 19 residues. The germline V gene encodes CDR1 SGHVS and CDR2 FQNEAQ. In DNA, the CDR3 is TGTGCCAGCAGTTTCGGACTAGCGGGAGGGGGTCTGGTCACAGATACGCAGTATTTT. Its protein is CASSFGLAGGGLVTDTQYF.

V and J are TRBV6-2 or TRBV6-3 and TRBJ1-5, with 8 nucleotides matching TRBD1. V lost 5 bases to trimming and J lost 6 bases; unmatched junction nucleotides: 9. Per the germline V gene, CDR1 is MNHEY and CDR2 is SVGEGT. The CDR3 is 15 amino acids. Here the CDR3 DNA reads TGTGCCAGCAGTAGATATACAGGGGGAGGTCAGCCCCAGCATTTT. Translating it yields CASSRYTGGGQPQHF.

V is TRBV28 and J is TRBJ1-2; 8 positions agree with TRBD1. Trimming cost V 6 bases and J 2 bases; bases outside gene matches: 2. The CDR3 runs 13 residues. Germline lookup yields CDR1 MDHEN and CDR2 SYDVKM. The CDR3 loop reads CASRAGGNYGYTF. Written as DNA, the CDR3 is TGTGCCAGCAGAGCAGGGGGCAACTATGGCTACACCTTC.

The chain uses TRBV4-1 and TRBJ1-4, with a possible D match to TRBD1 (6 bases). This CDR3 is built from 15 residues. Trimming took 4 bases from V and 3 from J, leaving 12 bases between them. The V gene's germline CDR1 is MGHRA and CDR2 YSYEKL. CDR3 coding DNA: TGCGCCAGCAGCCTCCGACAGGTGCCTAATGAAAAACTGTTTTTT. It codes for CASSLRQVPNEKLFF.

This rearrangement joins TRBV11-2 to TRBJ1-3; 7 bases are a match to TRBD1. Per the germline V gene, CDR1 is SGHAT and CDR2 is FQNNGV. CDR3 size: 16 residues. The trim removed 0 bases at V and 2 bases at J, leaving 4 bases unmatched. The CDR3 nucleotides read TGTGCCAGCAGCTTAGATCGACAGGGAACTGGAAACACCATATATTTT. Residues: CASSLDRQGTGNTIYF.

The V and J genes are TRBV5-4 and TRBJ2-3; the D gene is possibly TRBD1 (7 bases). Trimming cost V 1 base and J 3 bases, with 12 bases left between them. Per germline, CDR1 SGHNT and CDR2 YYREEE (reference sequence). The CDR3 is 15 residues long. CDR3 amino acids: CASSLSRDRTDTQYF. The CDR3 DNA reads TGTGCCAGCAGCTTGTCGCGGGACAGAACAGATACGCAGTATTTT.

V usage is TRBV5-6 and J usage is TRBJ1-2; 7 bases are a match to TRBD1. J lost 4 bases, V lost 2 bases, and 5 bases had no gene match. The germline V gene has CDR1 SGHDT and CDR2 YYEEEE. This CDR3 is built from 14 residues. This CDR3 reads CASSFGTGVYGYTF. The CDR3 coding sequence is TGTGCCAGCAGCTTCGGAACAGGGGTCTATGGCTACACCTTC.

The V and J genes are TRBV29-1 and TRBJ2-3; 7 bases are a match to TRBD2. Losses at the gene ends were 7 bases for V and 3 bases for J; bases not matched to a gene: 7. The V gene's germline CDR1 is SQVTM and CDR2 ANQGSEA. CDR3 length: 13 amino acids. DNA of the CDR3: TGCAGCGCCGGCGGGAGAGTTACAGATACGCAGTATTTT. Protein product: CSAGGRVTDTQYF.

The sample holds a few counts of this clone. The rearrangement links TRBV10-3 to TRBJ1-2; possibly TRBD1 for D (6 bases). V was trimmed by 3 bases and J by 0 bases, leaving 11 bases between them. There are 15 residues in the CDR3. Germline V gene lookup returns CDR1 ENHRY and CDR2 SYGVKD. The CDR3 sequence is CAISEFGTTNYGYTF. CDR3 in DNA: TGTGCCATCAGTGAATTCGGGACAACTAACTATGGCTACACCTTC.

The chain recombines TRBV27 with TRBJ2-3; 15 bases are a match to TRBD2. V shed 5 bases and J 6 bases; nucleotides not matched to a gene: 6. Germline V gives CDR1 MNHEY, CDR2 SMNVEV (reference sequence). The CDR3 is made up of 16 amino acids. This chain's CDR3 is CASSRRTSGGGDTQYF. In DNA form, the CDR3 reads TGTGCCAGCAGTAGGCGGACTAGCGGGGGGGGTGATACGCAGTATTTT.